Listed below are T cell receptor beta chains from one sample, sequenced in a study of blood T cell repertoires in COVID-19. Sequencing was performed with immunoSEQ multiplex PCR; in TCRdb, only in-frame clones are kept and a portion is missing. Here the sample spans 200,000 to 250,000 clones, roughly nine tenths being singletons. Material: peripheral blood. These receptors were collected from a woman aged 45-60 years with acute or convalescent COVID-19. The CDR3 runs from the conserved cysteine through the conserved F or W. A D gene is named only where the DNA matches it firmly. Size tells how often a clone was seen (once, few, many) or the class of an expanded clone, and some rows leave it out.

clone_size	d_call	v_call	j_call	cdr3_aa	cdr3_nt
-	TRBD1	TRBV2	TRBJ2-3	CASSTRQGGTDTQYF	TGTGCCAGCAGTACCCGACAGGGAGGCACAGATACGCAGTATTTT
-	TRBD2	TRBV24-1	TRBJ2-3	CATSIGLAGGRTDTQYF	TGTGCCACCAGCATCGGACTAGCGGGGGGCCGCACCGATACGCAGTATTTT
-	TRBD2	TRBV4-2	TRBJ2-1	CASSQDPQRGGDEQFF	TGTGCCAGCAGCCAAGATCCCCAGCGGGGGGGCGATGAGCAGTTCTTC
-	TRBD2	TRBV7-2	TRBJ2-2	CASSFLAGDTGELFF	TGTGCCAGCAGCTTCTTAGCGGGAGACACCGGGGAGCTGTTTTTT
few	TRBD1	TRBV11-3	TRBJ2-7	CASSPRAGGGYEQYF	TGTGCCAGCAGCCCCCGCGCAGGGGGCGGCTACGAGCAGTACTTC
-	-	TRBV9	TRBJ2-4	CASSARGGPERAKNIQYF	TGTGCCAGCAGCGCCCGCGGAGGGCCGGAAAGGGCCAAAAACATTCAGTACTTC
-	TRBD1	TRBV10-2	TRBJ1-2	CASSARQGGNYGYTF	TGCGCCAGCAGTGCCCGACAGGGGGGGAACTATGGCTACACCTTC
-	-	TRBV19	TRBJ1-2	CASSPRGAGNYGYTF	TGTGCCAGTAGCCCACGGGGGGCAGGTAACTATGGCTACACCTTC
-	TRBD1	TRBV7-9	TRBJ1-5	CASSLGGTGNQPQHF	TGTGCCAGCAGCTTAGGCGGGACAGGGAATCAGCCCCAGCATTTT
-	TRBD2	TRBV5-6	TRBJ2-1	CASTGGAGSSYNEQFF	TGTGCCAGCACCGGGGGGGCGGGTAGCTCCTACAATGAGCAGTTCTTC
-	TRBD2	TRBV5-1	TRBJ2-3	CASSLETSGSSDTQYF	TGCGCCAGCAGCTTGGAGACTAGCGGGAGTTCAGATACGCAGTATTTT
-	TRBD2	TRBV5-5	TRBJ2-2	CASSLGLAGDGGELFF	TGTGCCAGCAGCTTGGGACTAGCGGGGGATGGCGGGGAGCTGTTTTTT
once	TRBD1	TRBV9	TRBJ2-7	CASSVDDRGGYEQYF	TGTGCCAGCAGCGTAGACGACAGGGGAGGCTACGAGCAGTACTTC
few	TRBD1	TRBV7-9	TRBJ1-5	CASSTDRGHGQPQHF	TGTGCCAGCAGCACGGACAGGGGGCACGGGCAGCCCCAGCATTTT
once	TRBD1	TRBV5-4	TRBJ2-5	CASSPGTVETQYF	TGTGCCAGCAGCCCCGGGACAGTAGAGACCCAGTACTTC
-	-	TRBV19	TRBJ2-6	CASRGQESGANVLTF	TGTGCCAGTAGGGGCCAGGAAAGTGGGGCCAACGTCCTGACTTTC
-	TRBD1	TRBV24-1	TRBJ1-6	CATSDGQGGNSPLHF	TGTGCCACCAGTGATGGACAGGGGGGGAATTCACCCCTCCACTTT
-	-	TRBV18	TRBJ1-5	CASSPGLTSNQPQHF	TGTGCCAGCTCACCAGGACTGACTAGCAATCAGCCCCAGCATTTT
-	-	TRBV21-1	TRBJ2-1	CASSLSVQFF	TGTGCCAGCAGTCTGAGCGTGCAGTTCTTC
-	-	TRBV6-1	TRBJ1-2	CASSGPNRSPRNYGYTF	TGTGCCAGCAGTGGGCCCAACAGGTCCCCACGAAACTATGGCTACACCTTC
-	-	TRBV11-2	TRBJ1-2	CASSFAEQRGYTF	TGTGCCAGCAGCTTTGCGGAGCAGAGAGGCTACACCTTC
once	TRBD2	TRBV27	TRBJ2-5	CASSLAGGWETQYF	TGTGCCAGCAGTTTAGCGGGAGGATGGGAGACCCAGTACTTC
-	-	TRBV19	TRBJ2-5	CASSISAGQETQYF	TGTGCCAGTAGTATATCAGCGGGCCAAGAGACCCAGTACTTC